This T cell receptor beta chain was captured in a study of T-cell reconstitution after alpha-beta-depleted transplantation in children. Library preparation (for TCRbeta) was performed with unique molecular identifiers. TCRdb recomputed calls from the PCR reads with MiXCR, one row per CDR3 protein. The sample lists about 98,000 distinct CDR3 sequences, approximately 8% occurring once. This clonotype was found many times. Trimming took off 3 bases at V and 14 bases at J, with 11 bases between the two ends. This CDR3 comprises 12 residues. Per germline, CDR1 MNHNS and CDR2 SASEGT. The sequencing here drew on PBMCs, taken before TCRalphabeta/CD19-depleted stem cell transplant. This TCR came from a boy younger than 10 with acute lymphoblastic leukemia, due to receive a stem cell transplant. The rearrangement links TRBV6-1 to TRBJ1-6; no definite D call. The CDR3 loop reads CASSEETRSLHF. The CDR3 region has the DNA TGTGCCAGCAGTGAGGAGACGAGGTCCCTCCACTTT.